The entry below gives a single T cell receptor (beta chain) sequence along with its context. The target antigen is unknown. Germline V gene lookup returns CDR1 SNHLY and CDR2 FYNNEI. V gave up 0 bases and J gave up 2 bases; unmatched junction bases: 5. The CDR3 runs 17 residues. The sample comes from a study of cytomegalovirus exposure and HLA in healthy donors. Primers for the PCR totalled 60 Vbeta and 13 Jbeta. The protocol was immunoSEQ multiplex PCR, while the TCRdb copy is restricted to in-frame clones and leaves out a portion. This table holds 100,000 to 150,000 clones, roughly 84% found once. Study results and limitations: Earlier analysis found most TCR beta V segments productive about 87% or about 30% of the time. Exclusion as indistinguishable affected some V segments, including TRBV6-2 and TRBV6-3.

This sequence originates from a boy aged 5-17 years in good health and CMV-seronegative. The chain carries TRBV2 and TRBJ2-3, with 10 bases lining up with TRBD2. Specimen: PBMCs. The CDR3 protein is CASSEASLAGITDTQYF. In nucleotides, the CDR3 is TGTGCCAGCAGTGAAGCGTCACTAGCGGGAATCACAGATACGCAGTATTTT. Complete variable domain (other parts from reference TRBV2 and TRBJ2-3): EPEVTQTPSHQVTQMGQEVILRCVPISNHLYFYWYRQILGQKVEFLVSFYNNEISEKSEIFDDQFSVERPDGSNFTLKIRSTKLEDSAMYFCASSEASLAGITDTQYFGPGTRLTVL.